These 21 T cell receptor beta chains were sequenced from one sample in a study of shared clonotypes between healthy human individuals. Clones were sequenced by immunoSEQ multiplex PCR, and TCRdb holds only the in-frame ones, with some missing. This table has 1,400,000 or so clones, roughly 98.5% appearing once. The specimen sequenced was naive CD4+ T cells sorted from blood. Stated subset: CD45RA+ positively selected. These receptor sequences come from a man younger than 45 in good health.

J is TRBJ2-2 and V is TRBV7-3; no clear D. Germline CDR1 SGHTA, CDR2 FQGTGA. This CDR3 spans 15 amino acids. The V end lost 5 bases, the J end lost 1 base, and 11 bases lay between the germline ends. Written as DNA, the CDR3 is TGTGCCAGCAGCACCCGCCCTAAGAACACCGGGGAGCTGTTTTTT. It codes for CASSTRPKNTGELFF.

Turning to this clone: An end of the junction does not agree with germline; a read error may underlie this. The chain combines TRBV7-7 with TRBJ2-1; tentative D call: TRBD2 (5 bases). Germline V gene lookup returns CDR1 SSHAT and CDR2 FNYEAQ (reference sequence). This CDR3 region has 17 residues. The CDR3 sequence: CASSLASGRSSYNEQFF. DNA for the CDR3: TGTGCTAGCAGCTTAGCGAGCGGCCGTAGCTCCTACAATGAGCAGTTCTTC.

This rearrangement joins TRBV5-8 to TRBJ1-5, with D uncertain. CDR3 size: 14 residues. Germline-derived CDR1 and CDR2 are SGHTS and YDEGEE. The V end was cut by 2 bases, the J end by 4 bases, with 10 bases between. In DNA form, the CDR3 reads TGTGCCAGCAGCTTTCGGACGGGGAATCAGCCCCAGCATTTT. Its protein is CASSFRTGNQPQHF.

This rearrangement joins TRBV7-9 to TRBJ1-5, with D maybe TRBD1 (6 bases). Trimming removed 8 bases from V and 11 bases from J, with 19 bases in between. The CDR3 extends over 13 amino acids. In germline, CDR1 is SEHNR, CDR2 FQNEAQ (reference sequence). The CDR3 sequence is CASQRQRGRAQHF. The DNA for the CDR3 is TGTGCCAGCCAGAGACAGAGGGGGAGAGCCCAGCATTTT.

The chain uses TRBV18 and TRBJ1-1; D is ambiguous. The CDR3 is 15 amino acids. The germline CDR1 and CDR2 sequences are KGHSH and LQKENI. Trimming took off 3 bases at V and 1 base at J, with 12 bases between the two ends. The CDR3 DNA follows: TGTGCCAGCTCACCTGCTTCGGGAGGGAACACTGAAGCTTTCTTT. Translation gives CASSPASGGNTEAFF.

V gene TRBV30 combines with J gene TRBJ2-7; maybe TRBD2 (5 bases). V gave up 1 base and J gave up 6 bases, with 13 bases separating them. Germline CDR1 is GTSNPN and CDR2 is SVGIG (reference sequence). The CDR3 spans 13 residues. The CDR3 is CAWSELRVGEQYF. In nucleotides, the CDR3 is TGTGCCTGGAGTGAATTGCGGGTGGGCGAGCAGTACTTC.

This clone was detected only once. This sequence joins TRBV6-1 and TRBJ2-7; D assignment may be TRBD1 or TRBD2 (5 bases each). Germline loops: CDR1 MNHNS, CDR2 SASEGT. Trimming took off 4 bases at V and 5 bases at J, with 15 bases between the two ends. There are 14 residues in the CDR3. DNA of the CDR3: TGTGCCAGCAGTGTCCGGGACCCCATCGACGAGCAGTACTTC. The encoded protein is CASSVRDPIDEQYF.

V and J are TRBV2 and TRBJ2-7, with TRBD2 matching over 7 bases. Unmatched junction bases numbered 9, after V lost 8 bases and J lost 2 bases. The V gene's germline CDR1 is SNHLY and CDR2 FYNNEI. CDR3 length: 14 residues. The CDR3 protein is CASGLAVDPYEQYF. CDR3 nucleotides: TGTGCCAGCGGCCTAGCGGTTGACCCCTACGAGCAGTACTTC.

This clone was counted once. The V call is TRBV2, the J call TRBJ2-3; D is possibly TRBD1 (5 bases). Germline V gene data show CDR1 as SNHLY and CDR2 as FYNNEI. The germline V and J ends were trimmed by 3 bases and 0 bases, with 10 bases remaining between them. The CDR3 is 15 amino acids. This CDR3 reads CASSDRQGSTDTQYF. The CDR3 region has the DNA TGTGCCAGCAGTGATCGGCAGGGCAGCACAGATACGCAGTATTTT.

The rearrangement joins TRBV5-1 to TRBJ2-3; D is perhaps TRBD1 (6 bases). The CDR3 has 16 amino acids. Looked up from germline, CDR1 is SGHRS and CDR2 is YFSETQ. V lost 4 bases to trimming and J lost 2 bases, with 17 bases between them. The CDR3 sequence is CASSLGQQGFTDTQYF. In nucleotides, the CDR3 is TGCGCCAGCAGCCTTGGGCAGCAGGGGTTCACAGATACGCAGTATTTT.

V gene TRBV7-9 combines with J gene TRBJ2-1; 9 nucleotides align to TRBD1. Trimming at V came to 5 bases and at J to 8 bases, leaving 10 bases not matched to a gene. CDR3 size: 15 residues. Germline CDR1 SEHNR, CDR2 FQNEAQ (reference sequence). The CDR3 coding sequence is TGTGCCAGCAGCACTCGGGACAGGGTCTGGGATGAGCAGTTCTTC. Translating gives CASSTRDRVWDEQFF.

In DNA, the CDR3 is TGTGCCAGCAGGACCGACGGTAACTATGGCTACACCTTC. Protein: CASRTDGNYGYTF. V and J are TRBV27 and TRBJ1-2, with D unclear. Germline CDR1 and CDR2: MNHEY and SMNVEV (reference sequence). The CDR3 spans 13 residues. The V end was cut by 6 bases, the J end by 1 base, with 9 bases between.

The gene calls are TRBV7-8 and TRBJ2-1, with 9 bases matching TRBD2. J lost 7 bases, V lost 5 bases, and 21 bases had no gene match. This CDR3 has 19 residues. Germline V CDR1 and CDR2: SGHVS, FQNEAQ. This CDR3 is CASSLGSGRGQGTGNEQFF. The CDR3 DNA is TGTGCCAGCAGCCTCGGTAGCGGGAGAGGGCAGGGAACGGGAAATGAGCAGTTCTTC.

The chain combines TRBV19 with TRBJ1-5, with TRBD1 matching 12 bases. Germline assignment: CDR1 LNHDA and CDR2 SQIVND (reference sequence). Trimming at V came to 5 bases and at J to 4 bases, leaving 9 bases not matched to a gene. The CDR3 covers 17 residues. The chain's CDR3 is CASSGRDRGRGNQPQHF. The CDR3, as DNA: TGTGCCAGTAGTGGCCGGGACAGGGGGCGAGGGAATCAGCCCCAGCATTTT.

The chain joins TRBV19 to TRBJ1-5; no firm D call. The length of the CDR3 is 17 residues. V was cut by 4 bases and J by 3 bases, with 19 bases left in between. Per the germline V gene, CDR1 is LNHDA and CDR2 is SQIVND (reference sequence). CDR3 protein: CASSSPPGGRLNQPQHF. The CDR3 DNA sequence: TGTGCCAGTAGTAGCCCCCCGGGAGGCAGGCTCAATCAGCCCCAGCATTTT.

V is TRBV28 and J is TRBJ2-1; 14 bases are shared with TRBD2. This CDR3 is built from 15 residues. Germline CDR1 reads MDHEN; CDR2 reads SYDVKM. V gave up 7 bases and J gave up 12 bases; unmatched junction bases: 11. The CDR3 nucleotides read TGTGCCAGCAAAATTGCCGGGACTAGCGGGAGAGCGCAGTTCTTC. It is translated as CASKIAGTSGRAQFF.

The chain combines TRBV16 with TRBJ2-1; tentative D call: TRBD2 (5 bases). Trimming pared 1 base from V and 7 bases from J, leaving 8 bases between. This CDR3 contains 13 residues. Germline V gene data show CDR1 as KGHSY and CDR2 as FQNENV. The CDR3 region is CASSQYGMNEQFF. Written as DNA, the CDR3 is TGTGCCAGCAGCCAATACGGGATGAATGAGCAGTTCTTC.

The chain links TRBV5-1 to TRBJ1-5; D not certain. The V gene lost 0 bases and the J gene lost 2 bases, with 12 bases spanning the gap. The CDR3 extends over 16 amino acids. Per germline, CDR1 SGHRS and CDR2 YFSETQ. CDR3 coding DNA: TGCGCCAGCAGCTTGGCTGCACGCTGGGGCAATCAGCCCCAGCATTTT. Its protein is CASSLAARWGNQPQHF.

V and J are TRBV19 and TRBJ2-2, with 12 positions matching TRBD1. The CDR3 contains 15 residues. V shed 4 bases and J 5 bases; nucleotides not matched to a gene: 2. Germline loops: CDR1 LNHDA, CDR2 SQIVND (reference sequence). The CDR3 nucleotides are TGTGCCAGTAGTACGGGACAGGGGGCTACCGGGGAGCTGTTTTTT. Translation: CASSTGQGATGELFF.

The CDR3 is CASSLDEKLLELYF. For the CDR3, the DNA is TGTGCCAGCAGCTTAGACGAGAAACTCCTAGAATTGTACTTC. This chain uses TRBV7-2 with TRBJ2-7; D call uncertain. The V gene's germline CDR1 is SGHTA and CDR2 FQGNSA. The germline V and J ends were trimmed by 1 base and 12 bases, with 19 bases remaining between them. The CDR3 loop spans 14 amino acids.

The CDR3 is CASSGAGLYNEQFF. The CDR3 DNA sequence: TGTGCCAGCAGCGGAGCGGGTCTCTACAATGAGCAGTTCTTC. The chain couples TRBV9 to TRBJ2-1; tentative D call: TRBD2 (6 bases). The length of the CDR3 is 14 residues. The germline CDR1 and CDR2 sequences are SGDLS and YYNGEE. Trimming cost V 3 bases and J 3 bases, with 10 bases left between them.